This paragraph reports one T cell receptor beta chain. Its antigen remains unknown. RNA extraction was followed by reverse transcription into cDNA, which acted as the sequencing template. The table came from immunoSEQ multiplex PCR; TCRdb's copy has only in-frame clones and leaves some out. The sample records about 100,000 clones, roughly 56% being singletons. Unmatched junction bases numbered 7, after V lost 6 bases and J lost 3 bases. The CDR3 runs 14 residues. CDR1 and CDR2 (germline): MNHNY, SVGAGI (reference sequence). The data derive from a study of CD8+ T cells in alopecia areata. Turning to the study itself: In an open-label trial, patients got 5 to 10 mg tofacitinib twice daily. Study observations and caveats: The study found higher clonality in lesional than normal scalp, especially in alopecia totalis/universalis. Many of the expanded lesional clones endured in scalp and blood while on tofacitinib.

Treatment noted: oral pan-JAK inhibitor, 5-10 mg twice daily. Sequencing used CD8+ T cells sorted from blood, obtained between weeks 55 and 65, from a patient treated with tofacitinib. The V call is TRBV6-6, the J call TRBJ2-7; TRBD2 aligns across 8 bases. This TCR derives from a human donor with alopecia areata. The CDR3 region has the DNA TGTGCCAGCAGCAACGGGGGGGCCTACTACGAGCAGTACTTC. Protein product: CASSNGGAYYEQYF.